This T cell receptor (beta chain) comes out of a study of technical replicates of blood from four donors. V was pared by 3 bases and J by 5 bases, with 13 bases between. The CDR3 length is 14 residues. Germline V gene sequence: CDR1 LNHDA, CDR2 SQIVND (reference sequence). Data came from immunoSEQ multiplex PCR; TCRdb stores just in-frame clones and leaves some out. The profile shows tens of thousands of clones, over 90% of them singletons. The sequence was collected from a human donor in good health. This rearrangement joins TRBV19 to TRBJ1-1; D remains unclear. The material sequenced was T cells isolated from PBMCs. This chain's CDR3 is CASSIERVQTEAFF. The CDR3, as DNA: TGTGCCAGTAGTATTGAACGGGTGCAGACTGAAGCTTTCTTT.